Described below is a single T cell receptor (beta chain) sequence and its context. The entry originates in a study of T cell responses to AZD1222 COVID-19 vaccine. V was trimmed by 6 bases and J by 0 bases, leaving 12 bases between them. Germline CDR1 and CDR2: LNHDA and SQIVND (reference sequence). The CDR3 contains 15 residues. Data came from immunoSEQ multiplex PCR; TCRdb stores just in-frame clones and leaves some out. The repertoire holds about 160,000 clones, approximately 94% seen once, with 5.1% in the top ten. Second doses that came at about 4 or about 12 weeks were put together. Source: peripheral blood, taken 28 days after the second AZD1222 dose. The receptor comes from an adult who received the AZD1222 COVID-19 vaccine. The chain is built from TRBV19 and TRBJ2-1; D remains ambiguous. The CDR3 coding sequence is TGTGCCAGTAGAGACCCCGGGTTCTCCTACAATGAGCAGTTCTTC. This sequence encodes CASRDPGFSYNEQFF.